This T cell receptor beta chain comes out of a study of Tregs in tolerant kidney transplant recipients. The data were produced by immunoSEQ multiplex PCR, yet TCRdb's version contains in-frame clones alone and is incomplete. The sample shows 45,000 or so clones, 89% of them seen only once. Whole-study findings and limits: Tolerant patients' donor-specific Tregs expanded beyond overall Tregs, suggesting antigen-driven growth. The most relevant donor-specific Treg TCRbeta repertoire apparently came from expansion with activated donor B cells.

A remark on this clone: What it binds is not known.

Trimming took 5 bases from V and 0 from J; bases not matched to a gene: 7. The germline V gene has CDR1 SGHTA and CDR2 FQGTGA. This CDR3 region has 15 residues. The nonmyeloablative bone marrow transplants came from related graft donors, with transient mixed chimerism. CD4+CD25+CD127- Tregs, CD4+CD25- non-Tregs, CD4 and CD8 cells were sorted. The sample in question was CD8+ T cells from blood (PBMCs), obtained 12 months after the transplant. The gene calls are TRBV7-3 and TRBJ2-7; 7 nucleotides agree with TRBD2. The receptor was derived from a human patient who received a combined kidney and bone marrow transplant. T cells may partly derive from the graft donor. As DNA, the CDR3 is TGTGCCAGCAGCATCGATAGCGGGTACTCCTACGAGCAGTACTTC. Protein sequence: CASSIDSGYSYEQYF.